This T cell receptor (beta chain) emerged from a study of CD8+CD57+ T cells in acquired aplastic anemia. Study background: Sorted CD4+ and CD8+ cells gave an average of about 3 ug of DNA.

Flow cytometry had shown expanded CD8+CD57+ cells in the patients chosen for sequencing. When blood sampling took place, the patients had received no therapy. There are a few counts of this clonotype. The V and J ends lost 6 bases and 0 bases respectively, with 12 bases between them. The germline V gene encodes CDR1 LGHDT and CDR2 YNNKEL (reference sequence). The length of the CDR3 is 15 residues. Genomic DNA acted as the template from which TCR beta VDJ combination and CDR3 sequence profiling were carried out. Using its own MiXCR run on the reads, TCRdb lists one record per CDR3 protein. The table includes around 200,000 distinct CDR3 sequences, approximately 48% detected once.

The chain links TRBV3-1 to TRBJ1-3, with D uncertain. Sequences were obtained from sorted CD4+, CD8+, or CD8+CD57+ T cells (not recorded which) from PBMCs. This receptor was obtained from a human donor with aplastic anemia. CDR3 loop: CASRLDSNSGNTIYF. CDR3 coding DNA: TGTGCCAGCAGACTGGACTCTAACTCTGGAAACACCATATATTTT.